Presented here are 10 T cell receptor beta chains from one specimen sequenced in a study of cytomegalovirus exposure and HLA in healthy donors. Primers: 60 Vbeta forward and 13 Jbeta reverse. Only in-frame clones appear in the TCRdb table, and some are missing; sequencing was by immunoSEQ multiplex PCR. The sample shows around 78,000 clones, 70% to 85% of them seen only once. Sequenced input: PBMCs. Receptors originate from a woman in her fifties or sixties in good health and CMV-seronegative.

This clone was recorded once. V gene TRBV5-4 combines with J gene TRBJ2-3; the match to TRBD2 covers 9 bases. The CDR3 consists of 16 residues. The V gene end was trimmed by 5 bases and the J gene end by 2 bases; junction bases not matched to a gene: 9. Germline V CDR1 and CDR2: SGHNT, YYREEE (reference sequence). The CDR3 reads CASSPGSGGNTDTQYF. In DNA form, the CDR3 reads TGTGCCAGCAGTCCTGGTAGCGGGGGCAACACAGATACGCAGTATTTT. Full variable domain (missing parts from reference TRBV5-4 and TRBJ2-3): ETGVTQSPTHLIKTRGQQVTLRCSSQSGHNTVSWYQQALGQGPQFIFQYYREEENGRGNFPPRFSGLQFPNYSSELNVNALELDDSALYLCASSPGSGGNTDTQYFGPGTRLTVL.

The J gene is TRBJ1-1, the V gene TRBV5-1; 8 bases match TRBD1. V gave up 3 bases and J gave up 0 bases; unmatched junction bases: 1. Germline CDR1 SGHRS, CDR2 YFSETQ. The CDR3 runs 14 residues. The CDR3 bases are TGCGCCAGCAGCTGGACAGGGATGAACACTGAAGCTTTCTTT. It specifies CASSWTGMNTEAFF. The full variable domain, in which reference TRBV5-1 and TRBJ1-1 provide the parts outside the CDR3, is KAGVTQTPRYLIKTRGQQVTLSCSPISGHRSVSWYQQTPGQGLQFLFEYFSETQRNKGNFPGRFSGRQFSNSRSEMNVSTLELGDSALYLCASSWTGMNTEAFFGQGTRLTVV.

The V and J genes are TRBV5-4 and TRBJ2-1; D might be TRBD2 (6 bases). The germline gives CDR1 SGHNT, CDR2 YYREEE (reference sequence). V lost 4 bases and J 9 bases, leaving 11 bases between the germline ends. The CDR3 runs 12 residues. The CDR3 reads CASSLRLGEQFF. DNA for the CDR3: TGTGCCAGCAGCCTAAGACTAGGTGAGCAGTTCTTC.

The chain combines TRBV7-3 with TRBJ2-3; maybe TRBD1 (5 bases). The CDR3 extends over 13 amino acids. Trimming took 3 bases from V and 6 from J, leaving 10 bases between them. From germline, CDR1 is SGHTA and CDR2 FQGTGA. CDR3 loop: CASSFARADTQYF. CDR3 sequence (DNA): TGTGCCAGCAGCTTCGCCAGGGCCGATACGCAGTATTTT. The whole variable domain, filled in from reference TRBV7-3 and TRBJ2-3, reads GAGVSQTPSNKVTEKGKYVELRCDPISGHTALYWYRQSLGQGPEFLIYFQGTGAADDSGLPNDRFFAVRPEGSVSTLKIQRTERGDSAVYLCASSFARADTQYFGPGTRLTVL.

The CDR3 reads CASSLTESYSYEQYF. Here the CDR3 DNA reads TGTGCCAGCAGCTTGACAGAGTCCTACTCCTACGAGCAGTACTTC. The chain uses TRBV11-2 and TRBJ2-7, with D possibly being TRBD1 (5 bases). V was pared by 3 bases and J by 0 bases, with 12 bases between. CDR3 length: 15 residues. Germline CDR1 is SGHAT and CDR2 is FQNNGV.

This chain uses TRBV5-8 with TRBJ1-6, with D possibly being TRBD1 (5 bases). The germline gives CDR1 SGHTS, CDR2 YDEGEE. The ends were cut back, 0 bases at V and 4 bases at J, with 8 bases in the middle. There are 15 residues in the CDR3. This CDR3 reads CASSLGQLYNSPLHF. The CDR3 region has the DNA TGTGCCAGCAGCTTGGGACAGCTTTATAATTCACCCCTCCACTTT.

V gene TRBV6-6 combines with J gene TRBJ2-2, with D perhaps TRBD2 (6 bases). V lost 11 bases to trimming and J lost 1 base, with 11 bases between them. The CDR3 loop spans 13 amino acids. Germline assignment: CDR1 MNHNY and CDR2 SVGAGI (reference sequence). The CDR3 reads CAGGAGNTGELFF. The CDR3 bases are TGTGCCGGAGGGGCGGGGAACACCGGGGAGCTGTTTTTT.

This rearrangement joins TRBV5-1 to TRBJ2-3, with D perhaps TRBD2 (5 bases). The V gene's germline CDR1 is SGHRS and CDR2 YFSETQ. V lost 0 bases and J lost 0, with 5 bases in between. There are 14 residues in the CDR3. CDR3: CASSLGGSTDTQYF. For the CDR3, the DNA is TGCGCCAGCAGCTTGGGAGGGAGCACAGATACGCAGTATTTT.

J is TRBJ2-3 and V is TRBV19, with 7 nucleotides matching TRBD1. The V gene end was trimmed by 6 bases and the J gene end by 3 bases; junction bases not matched to a gene: 12. CDR3 size: 16 residues. Germline V lookup: CDR1 LNHDA, CDR2 SQIVND (reference sequence). DNA for the CDR3: TGTGCCAGTAGAGACCAGGGGGTCAGTAGTACAGATACGCAGTATTTT. Residues: CASRDQGVSSTDTQYF.

The chain is built from TRBV5-1 and TRBJ2-3; D gene uncertain. CDR1 and CDR2 (germline): SGHRS, YFSETQ. The V gene lost 0 bases and the J gene lost 5 bases, with 4 bases spanning the gap. This CDR3 contains 12 residues. CDR3 region: CASSLGVDTQYF. The CDR3 coding sequence is TGCGCCAGCAGCTTGGGAGTAGATACGCAGTATTTT. Full variable domain (rest looked up from reference TRBV5-1 and TRBJ2-3): KAGVTQTPRYLIKTRGQQVTLSCSPISGHRSVSWYQQTPGQGLQFLFEYFSETQRNKGNFPGRFSGRQFSNSRSEMNVSTLELGDSALYLCASSLGVDTQYFGPGTRLTVL.